Each of the 16 T cell receptor beta chains below was sequenced from the same sample in a study of cytomegalovirus exposure and HLA in healthy donors. Both 60 Vbeta primers and 13 Jbeta primers went into the PCR. Using immunoSEQ multiplex PCR, the repertoire was profiled, and TCRdb retains in-frame clones only, with some absent. This sample carries some 100,000 clones, approximately 72% of them seen once, and the ten largest clones take 13% to 15%. The sample consisted of PBMCs. Source of these receptors: a male donor in good health and CMV-seropositive.

The gene calls are TRBV28 and TRBJ1-1; 9 bases map to TRBD1. Germline V lookup: CDR1 MDHEN, CDR2 SYDVKM. The V segment lost 6 bases and the J segment 2 bases; nucleotides outside the gene matches: 10. This CDR3 region has 16 residues. The CDR3 reads CASSLPGQGPNTEAFF. As DNA, the CDR3 is TGTGCCAGCAGCCTACCGGGACAGGGTCCCAACACTGAAGCTTTCTTT. Combining the CDR3 with reference TRBV28 and TRBJ1-1 gives the whole variable domain DVKVTQSSRYLVKRTGEKVFLECVQDMDHENMFWYRQDPGLGLRLIYFSYDVKMKEKGDIPEGYSVSREKKERFSLILESASTNQTSMYLCASSLPGQGPNTEAFFGQGTRLTVV.

The chain carries TRBV11-3 and TRBJ2-5; D unresolved. Per the germline V gene, CDR1 is SGHNT and CDR2 is YENEEA. The CDR3 is made up of 14 amino acids. V was pared by 1 base and J by 2 bases, with 8 bases between. This CDR3 reads CASSLGPGQETQYF. CDR3 coding DNA: TGTGCCAGCAGCTTAGGTCCAGGTCAAGAGACCCAGTACTTC.

The chain couples TRBV27 to TRBJ1-4; the D gene is possibly TRBD1 (5 bases). The germline CDR1 and CDR2 sequences are MNHEY and SMNVEV (reference sequence). This CDR3 region has 16 residues. V was shortened by 6 bases and J by 7 bases, with 21 bases between the two germline ends. The CDR3, as DNA: TGTGCCAGCAGCAAAGAACAGGCGCTCCGTAGTGAAAAACTGTTTTTT. It codes for CASSKEQALRSEKLFF.

Written as DNA, the CDR3 is TGTGCCAGCAGTCCACCCGGGACAGCGGTTCTGTTTTTT. Residues: CASSPPGTAVLFF. V and J are TRBV28 and TRBJ2-2, with TRBD1 matching 7 bases. Germline values: CDR1 MDHEN, CDR2 SYDVKM. The CDR3 contains 13 residues. After removal of 5 bases from V and 14 bases from J, the junction contained 11 bases not matched to a gene.

V gene TRBV4-1 combines with J gene TRBJ1-2; the D is unclear. Trimming took 3 bases from V and 4 from J, leaving 15 bases between them. The germline V gene has CDR1 MGHRA and CDR2 YSYEKL. This CDR3 region has 15 residues. The CDR3 loop reads CASSQAHQTGYGYTF. In DNA, the CDR3 is TGCGCCAGCAGCCAGGCCCACCAGACGGGCTATGGCTACACCTTC.

The V and J genes are TRBV27 and TRBJ1-1; TRBD1 agrees at 8 bases. CDR1 is MNHEY and CDR2 is SMNVEV in the germline V gene (reference sequence). The CDR3 consists of 15 residues. The V gene end was trimmed by 5 bases and the J gene end by 3 bases; junction bases not matched to a gene: 8. The CDR3 DNA is TGTGCCAGCAGTCCCCTGGACAGGGTAGACACTGAAGCTTTCTTT. Translating gives CASSPLDRVDTEAFF.

J is TRBJ2-2 and V is TRBV19; TRBD1 matches at 9 bases. Germline values: CDR1 LNHDA, CDR2 SQIVND (reference sequence). CDR3 size: 15 residues. V dropped 8 bases and J dropped 5; count of bases not matched to a gene: 9. The CDR3 loop reads CASVGSGTGTGELFF. CDR3 nucleotide sequence: TGTGCCAGTGTGGGATCCGGGACAGGGACCGGGGAGCTGTTTTTT. Full variable domain (outside the CDR3, taken from reference TRBV19 and TRBJ2-2): DGGITQSPKYLFRKEGQNVTLSCEQNLNHDAMYWYRQDPGQGLRLIYYSQIVNDFQKGDIAEGYSVSREKKESFPLTVTSAQKNPTAFYLCASVGSGTGTGELFFGEGSRLTVL.

This clone has a count of ten or more. The V and J genes are TRBV7-9 and TRBJ1-2; the D is unclear. This CDR3 has 14 amino acids. Per germline, CDR1 SEHNR and CDR2 FQNEAQ (reference sequence). V was clipped by 1 base and J by 6 bases, with 12 bases between them. As DNA, the CDR3 is TGTGCCAGCAGCTTAGTGGGAGGGCTGAATGGCTACACCTTC. Translating it yields CASSLVGGLNGYTF.

The chain joins TRBV19 to TRBJ1-1, with a tentative D call TRBD1 (5 bases). The CDR3 has 14 amino acids. CDR1 is LNHDA and CDR2 is SQIVND in the germline V gene (reference sequence). With 7 bases removed from V and 5 bases from J, the gap between germline ends came to 17 bases. The CDR3: CASTRSRVGTEAFF. The CDR3 DNA reads TGTGCCAGTACCCGCTCCAGGGTGGGAACTGAAGCTTTCTTT.

The V and J genes are TRBV20-1 and TRBJ2-3, with D possibly being TRBD1 (5 bases). This CDR3 spans 11 amino acids. Per germline, CDR1 DFQATT and CDR2 SNEGSKA (reference sequence). V gave up 6 bases and J gave up 4 bases, with 8 bases separating them. CDR3 protein: CSAARADTQYF. For the CDR3, the DNA is TGCAGTGCAGCCAGGGCAGATACGCAGTATTTT.

The chain is built from TRBV25-1 and TRBJ1-6; weak D call: TRBD1 (6 bases). CDR1 and CDR2 from the germline V gene are MGHDK and SYGVNS. The CDR3 loop spans 17 amino acids. V lost 6 bases to trimming and J lost 0 bases, with 15 bases between them. The CDR3 DNA is TGTGCCAGCAGCGAAACAGGGCTATTCTCCTATAATTCACCCCTCCACTTT. It specifies CASSETGLFSYNSPLHF. Drawing the rest from reference TRBV25-1 and TRBJ1-6, the complete variable domain is EADIYQTPRYLVIGTGKKITLECSQTMGHDKMYWYQQDPGMELHLIHYSYGVNSTEKGDLSSESTVSRIRTEHFPLTLESARPSHTSQYLCASSETGLFSYNSPLHFGNGTRLTVT.

The chain uses TRBV30 and TRBJ2-7; D possibly corresponds to TRBD1 (6 bases). The V and J ends lost 2 bases and 0 bases respectively, with 8 bases between them. CDR3 length equals 13 residues. Germline CDR1 is GTSNPN and CDR2 is SVGIG (reference sequence). CDR3 nucleotides: TGTGCCTGGAGTTTGGACAGCTCCTACGAGCAGTACTTC. Translating it yields CAWSLDSSYEQYF.

CDR3 sequence reads: CASSLSGVGTYNEQFF. In DNA, the CDR3 is TGCGCCAGCAGCTTGTCAGGGGTCGGCACCTACAATGAGCAGTTCTTC. V and J are TRBV5-1 and TRBJ2-1; D may be TRBD1 (6 bases). V was clipped by 1 base and J by 2 bases, with 13 bases between them. The CDR3 length is 16 residues. Germline lookup yields CDR1 SGHRS and CDR2 YFSETQ.

The chain recombines TRBV6-1 with TRBJ2-7; D not certain. Germline V lookup: CDR1 MNHNS, CDR2 SASEGT. There are 13 residues in the CDR3. V was shortened by 1 base and J by 4 bases, with 8 bases between the two germline ends. In DNA form, the CDR3 reads TGTGCCAGCAGTGAAGTATCCCCGTACGAGCAGTACTTC. Translated, it gives CASSEVSPYEQYF.

Concerning this clone: One end of the junction does not line up with germline, which may come from a read error. The gene calls are TRBV5-5 and TRBJ2-1; 9 bases are a match to TRBD2. This CDR3 has 17 amino acids. The germline V gene has CDR1 SGHKS and CDR2 YYEKEE (reference sequence). The CDR3 DNA follows: TGTACCAGCAGCCCCGAGGGCGGGGGGGCATCCTACAATGAGCAGTTCTTC. Translation: CTSSPEGGGASYNEQFF.

This clone was counted a few times. V gene TRBV4-3 combines with J gene TRBJ1-4; D is possibly TRBD1 (5 bases). The ends were cut back, 3 bases at V and 7 bases at J, with 18 bases in the middle. Germline V gene data show CDR1 as LGHNA and CDR2 as YSLEER. The CDR3 spans 16 residues. DNA for the CDR3: TGCGCCAGCAGCCAGCTTGGGCGGGGGAGGACTGAAAAACTGTTTTTT. Translating it yields CASSQLGRGRTEKLFF.